The clone carrying this T cell receptor (beta chain) was observed a single time. Its antigen is not identified. These data belong to a study of T cells in Graves' hyperthyroidism and ophthalmopathy. Study-wide points: Blood also held most thyroid clonotypes expanded beyond 0.001.

It was RNA transcripts that yielded the amplified TCR beta CDR3 regions. RT-PCR in the first round (using the HTBI primer set) targeted the TCR CDR3. TCRdb redid the calling of the multiplex PCR reads with MiXCR, one entry per CDR3 protein. This table holds 750,000 to 900,000 distinct CDR3 sequences, around 38% found once. CDR1 SNHLY and CDR2 FYNNEI come from the germline V gene. This CDR3 comprises 15 residues. The ends were cut back, 3 bases at V and 3 bases at J, with 12 bases in the middle. This sequence was found in a man between 18 and 29 years old with Graves' hyperthyroidism. Sequencing was performed on blood. The rearrangement uses TRBV2 and TRBJ1-5, with D possibly TRBD1 on 5 matching bases. The CDR3 nucleotides are TGTGCCAGCAGTGAGGGCCAGGGCGACAATCAGCCCCAGCATTTT. Residues: CASSEGQGDNQPQHF.